This TCR beta chain derives from a study of blood T cell repertoires in COVID-19. Overall study context: COVID-19 samples, acute and convalescent, were from the United States, Italy and Spain.

TCRdb's copy holds only in-frame clones and misses some; the assay was immunoSEQ multiplex PCR. The table has around 160,000 clones, roughly 90% seen once. Germline-derived CDR1 and CDR2 are LGHNA and YSLEER. The CDR3 has 15 amino acids. The V and J ends lost 4 bases and 6 bases respectively, with 17 bases between them. The chain couples TRBV4-3 to TRBJ2-3; D perhaps matches TRBD2 (6 bases). Sequences were obtained from peripheral blood. The sequence was obtained from a human donor in a cohort sampled during active COVID-19. CDR3 sequence reads: CASSLTGGADDTQYF. For the CDR3, the DNA is TGCGCCAGCAGCCTAACCGGGGGAGCGGATGATACGCAGTATTTT.